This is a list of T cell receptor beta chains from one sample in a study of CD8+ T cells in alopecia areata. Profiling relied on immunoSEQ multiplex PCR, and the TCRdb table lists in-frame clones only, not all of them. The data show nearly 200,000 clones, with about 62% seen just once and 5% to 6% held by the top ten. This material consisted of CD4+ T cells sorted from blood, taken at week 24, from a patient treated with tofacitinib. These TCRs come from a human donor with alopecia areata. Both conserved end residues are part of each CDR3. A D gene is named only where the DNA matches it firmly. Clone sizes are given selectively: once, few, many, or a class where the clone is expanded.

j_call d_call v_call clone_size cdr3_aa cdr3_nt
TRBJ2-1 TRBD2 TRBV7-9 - CASKQPPRASGNNEQFF TGTGCCAGCAAGCAGCCCCCCCGGGCTAGCGGAAACAATGAGCAGTTCTTC
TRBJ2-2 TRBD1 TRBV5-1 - CASSPGQGHGELFF TGCGCCAGCAGCCCCGGACAGGGACACGGGGAGCTGTTTTTT
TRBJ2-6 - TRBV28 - CASGRVRSLSGANVLTF TGTGCCAGCGGGCGGGTCCGATCTCTGTCTGGGGCCAACGTCCTGACTTTC
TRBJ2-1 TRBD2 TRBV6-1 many CASSGAAGTSGVDEQFF TGTGCCAGCAGTGGGGCCGCCGGGACTAGCGGGGTCGATGAGCAGTTCTTC
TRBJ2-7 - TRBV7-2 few CASSLVHKPSSYEQYF TGTGCCAGCAGCTTAGTCCACAAACCGAGCTCCTACGAGCAGTACTTC
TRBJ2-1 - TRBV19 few CASSIWQEDNEQFF TGTGCCAGTAGTATATGGCAGGAAGACAATGAGCAGTTCTTC
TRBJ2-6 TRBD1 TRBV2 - CASRGTVSGANVLTF TGTGCCAGCAGGGGGACAGTCTCTGGGGCCAACGTCCTGACTTTC
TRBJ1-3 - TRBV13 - CASSLGLGHSGNTIYF TGTGCCAGCAGCTTAGGCCTCGGGCACTCTGGAAACACCATATATTTT
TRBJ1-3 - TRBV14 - CASSVRNTIYF TGTGCCAGCAGCGTGCGAAACACCATATATTTT
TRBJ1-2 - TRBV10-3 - CAISGPAEGYTF TGTGCCATCAGCGGACCGGCGGAAGGCTACACCTTC
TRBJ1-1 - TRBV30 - CAWSVLRLGKNTEAFF TGTGCCTGGAGTGTGCTACGACTTGGAAAGAACACTGAAGCTTTCTTT
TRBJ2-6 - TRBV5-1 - CASSGQGAVNVLTF TGCGCCAGCTCGGGGCAGGGAGCGGTCAACGTCCTGACTTTC